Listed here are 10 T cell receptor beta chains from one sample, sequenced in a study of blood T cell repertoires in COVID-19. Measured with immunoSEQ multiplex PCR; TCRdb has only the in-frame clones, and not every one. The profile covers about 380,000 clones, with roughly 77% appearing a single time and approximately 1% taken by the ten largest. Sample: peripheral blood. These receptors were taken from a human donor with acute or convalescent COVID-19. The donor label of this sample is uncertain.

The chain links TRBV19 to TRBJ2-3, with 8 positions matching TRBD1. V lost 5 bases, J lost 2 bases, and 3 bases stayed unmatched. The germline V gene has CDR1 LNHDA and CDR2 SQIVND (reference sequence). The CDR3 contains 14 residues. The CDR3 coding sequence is TGTGCCAGTAGTCTACAGGGGGACACAGATACGCAGTATTTT. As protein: CASSLQGDTDTQYF.

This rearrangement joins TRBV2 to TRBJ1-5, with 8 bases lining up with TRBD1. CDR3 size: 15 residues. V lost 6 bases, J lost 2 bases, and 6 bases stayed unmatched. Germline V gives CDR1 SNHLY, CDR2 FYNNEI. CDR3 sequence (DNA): TGTGCCAGCAGAGCAGGGGGCCGTGGCAATCAGCCCCAGCATTTT. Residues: CASRAGGRGNQPQHF.

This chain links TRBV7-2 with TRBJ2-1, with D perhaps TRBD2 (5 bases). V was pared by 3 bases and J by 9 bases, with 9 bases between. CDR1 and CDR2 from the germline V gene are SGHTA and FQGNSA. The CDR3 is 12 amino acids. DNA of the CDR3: TGTGCCAGCAGCTTCTTACTAGGTGAGCAGTTCTTC. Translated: CASSFLLGEQFF. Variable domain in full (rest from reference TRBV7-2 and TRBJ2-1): GAGVSQSPSNKVTEKGKDVELRCDPISGHTALYWYRQSLGQGLEFLIYFQGNSAPDKSGLPSDRFSAERTGGSVSTLTIQRTQQEDSAVYLCASSFLLGEQFFGPGTRLTVL.

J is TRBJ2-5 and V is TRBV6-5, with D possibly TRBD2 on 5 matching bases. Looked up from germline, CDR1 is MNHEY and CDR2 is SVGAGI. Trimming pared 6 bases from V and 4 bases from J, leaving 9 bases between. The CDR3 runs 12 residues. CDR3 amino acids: CASRPGVETQYF. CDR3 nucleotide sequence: TGTGCCAGCAGACCCGGGGTAGAGACCCAGTACTTC.

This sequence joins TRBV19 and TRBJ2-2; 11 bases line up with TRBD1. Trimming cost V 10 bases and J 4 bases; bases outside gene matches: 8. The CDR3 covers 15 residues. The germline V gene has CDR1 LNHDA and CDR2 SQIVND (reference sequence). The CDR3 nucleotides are TGTGCCACCCAAGGGACAGGGGGACTCACCGGGGAGCTGTTTTTT. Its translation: CATQGTGGLTGELFF.

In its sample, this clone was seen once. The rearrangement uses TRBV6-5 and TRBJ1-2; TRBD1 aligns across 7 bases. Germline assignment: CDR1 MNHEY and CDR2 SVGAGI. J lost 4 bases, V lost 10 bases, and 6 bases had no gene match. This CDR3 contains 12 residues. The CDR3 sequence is CATRQGGYGYTF. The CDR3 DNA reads TGTGCCACAAGACAGGGCGGCTATGGCTACACCTTC.

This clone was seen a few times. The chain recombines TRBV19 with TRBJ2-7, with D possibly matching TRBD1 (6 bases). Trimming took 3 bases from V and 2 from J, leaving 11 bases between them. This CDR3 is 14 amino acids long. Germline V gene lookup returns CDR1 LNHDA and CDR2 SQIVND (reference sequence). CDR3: CASSIGGQAYEQYF. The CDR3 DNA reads TGTGCCAGTAGTATTGGGGGACAAGCCTACGAGCAGTACTTC. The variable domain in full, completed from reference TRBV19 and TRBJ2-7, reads DGGITQSPKYLFRKEGQNVTLSCEQNLNHDAMYWYRQDPGQGLRLIYYSQIVNDFQKGDIAEGYSVSREKKESFPLTVTSAQKNPTAFYLCASSIGGQAYEQYFGPGTRLTVT.

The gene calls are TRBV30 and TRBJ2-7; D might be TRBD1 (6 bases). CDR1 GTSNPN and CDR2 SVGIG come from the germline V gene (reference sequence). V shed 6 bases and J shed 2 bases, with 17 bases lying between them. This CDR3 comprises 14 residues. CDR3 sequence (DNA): TGTGCCTGCGGGGTGGACACAGGGACCTACGAGCAGTACTTC. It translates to CACGVDTGTYEQYF.

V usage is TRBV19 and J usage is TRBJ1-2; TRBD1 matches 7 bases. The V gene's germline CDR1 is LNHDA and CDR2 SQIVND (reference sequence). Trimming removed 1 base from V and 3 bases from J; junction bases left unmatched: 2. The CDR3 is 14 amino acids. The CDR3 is CASSIVTGDYGYTF. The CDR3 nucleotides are TGTGCCAGTAGTATAGTCACAGGGGACTATGGCTACACCTTC.

This CDR3 is CASSVDRVPGELFF. Here the CDR3 DNA reads TGTGCCAGCAGTGTGGACAGGGTTCCCGGGGAGCTGTTTTTT. The J gene is TRBJ2-2, the V gene TRBV2; 8 nucleotides align to TRBD1. The CDR3 contains 14 residues. Looked up from germline, CDR1 is SNHLY and CDR2 is FYNNEI. Trimming removed 4 bases from V and 6 bases from J; junction bases left unmatched: 4.